These 20 T cell receptor beta chains were all obtained from the same sample, sequenced in a study of T cell responses to AZD1222 COVID-19 vaccine. Repertoires were generated with immunoSEQ multiplex PCR, while TCRdb's copy carries only in-frame clones and drops some. The top ten clones hold about 10% of a sample with 150,000 to 200,000 clones, around 94% of them seen once. Source: peripheral blood, taken on day 0 of AZD1222 vaccination. The source of these receptors is an adult in good health.

The chain employs TRBV7-2 and TRBJ1-1; TRBD1 might be the D (5 bases). The CDR3 is 13 amino acids. The V gene's germline CDR1 is SGHTA and CDR2 FQGNSA. V shed 5 bases and J shed 7 bases, with 14 bases lying between them. The CDR3 DNA reads as TGTGCCAGCAGCCCACAGGTTCAACGTGAAGCTTTCTTT. Translating gives CASSPQVQREAFF.

V gene TRBV11-2 combines with J gene TRBJ1-1; 10 positions agree with TRBD1. Per germline, CDR1 SGHAT and CDR2 FQNNGV. V lost 0 bases, J lost 5 bases, and 3 bases stayed unmatched. The CDR3 extends over 15 amino acids. This CDR3 reads CASSLEGQGKTEAFF. The CDR3 nucleotides are TGTGCCAGCAGCTTAGAGGGACAGGGGAAGACTGAAGCTTTCTTT.

The rearrangement uses TRBV7-2 and TRBJ1-5, with D uncertain. The CDR3 consists of 13 residues. Trimming cost V 4 bases and J 5 bases, with 9 bases left between them. The V gene's germline CDR1 is SGHTA and CDR2 FQGNSA. In nucleotides, the CDR3 is TGTGCCAGCAGCTCGGGTTATTATCAGCCCCAGCATTTT. It yields the protein CASSSGYYQPQHF.

This sequence joins TRBV4-1 and TRBJ2-2, with 15 nucleotides matching TRBD2. CDR1 and CDR2 (germline): MGHRA, YSYEKL. J gave up 0 bases and V 3 bases, and 14 bases lay outside the gene matches. This CDR3 is 22 amino acids long. The DNA of the CDR3 is TGCGCCAGCAGCCAGTACCCGGGACTAGCGGGGGGATGGTTATCGAACACCGGGGAGCTGTTTTTT. This gives the protein CASSQYPGLAGGWLSNTGELFF.

The chain couples TRBV18 to TRBJ2-7, with 10 positions matching TRBD2. CDR1 is KGHSH and CDR2 is LQKENI in the germline V gene. CDR3 length equals 15 residues. The J segment lost 2 bases and the V segment lost 2 bases, leaving 3 bases of the junction unmatched. The CDR3 sequence: CASSPGTSATYEQYF. CDR3 bases: TGTGCCAGCTCACCAGGGACTAGCGCAACCTACGAGCAGTACTTC.

The chain links TRBV10-1 to TRBJ1-1; no definite D call. Germline loops: CDR1 WNHNN, CDR2 SYGVQD (reference sequence). The CDR3 totals 12 residues. V lost 3 bases, J lost 4 bases, and 6 bases lay in between. In nucleotides, the CDR3 is TGCGCCAGCAGTGACGGGGTCACTGAAGCTTTCTTT. It specifies CASSDGVTEAFF.

This clone was counted a few times. The chain combines TRBV5-1 with TRBJ2-1; 7 bases are a match to TRBD2. The CDR3 runs to 15 residues. Trimming cost V 4 bases and J 9 bases; bases outside gene matches: 13. CDR1 and CDR2 from the germline V gene are SGHRS and YFSETQ. The CDR3 loop reads CASSLRTSKEGEQFF. Written as DNA, the CDR3 is TGCGCCAGCAGCCTACGGACTAGTAAGGAGGGTGAGCAGTTCTTC.

The chain joins TRBV29-1 to TRBJ1-2; the D gene is possibly TRBD1 (6 bases). V was shortened by 4 bases and J by 7 bases, with 10 bases between the two germline ends. Per the germline V gene, CDR1 is SQVTM and CDR2 is ANQGSEA. The CDR3 covers 11 residues. The CDR3 sequence is CSVAGGRGYTF. The DNA for the CDR3 is TGCAGCGTTGCGGGGGGCCGTGGCTACACCTTC.

This sequence joins TRBV10-2 and TRBJ2-5; the match to TRBD2 covers 7 bases. J was trimmed by 7 bases and V by 2 bases; bases with no gene match: 7. The CDR3 length is 14 residues. The germline gives CDR1 WSHSY, CDR2 SAAADI. CDR3 protein: CASSEIAGLGTQYF. CDR3 sequence (DNA): TGCGCCAGCAGTGAGATAGCGGGTTTGGGGACCCAGTACTTC.

This chain links TRBV24-1 with TRBJ2-5; D is ambiguous. Per the germline V gene, CDR1 is KGHDR and CDR2 is SFDVKD. This CDR3 is built from 14 residues. V was trimmed by 4 bases and J by 2 bases, leaving 10 bases between them. The CDR3 DNA follows: TGTGCCACCAGTGACAACGACAATCAAGAGACCCAGTACTTC. This encodes CATSDNDNQETQYF.

The chain carries TRBV15 and TRBJ1-2; D unclear. Per germline, CDR1 LNHNV and CDR2 YYDKDF (reference sequence). Trimming shortened V by 4 bases and J by 4 bases, and 13 bases separated the two germline ends. The CDR3 is 14 residues long. In DNA, the CDR3 is TGTGCCACCAGCATACCTTCTGTGAGCTATGGCTACACCTTC. Residues: CATSIPSVSYGYTF.

The rearrangement links TRBV12-3 or TRBV12-4 to TRBJ2-2; D not resolved. The V and J ends lost 3 bases and 3 bases respectively, with 5 bases between them. This CDR3 comprises 13 residues. DNA of the CDR3: TGTGCCAGCAGTTTTAGAGACACCGGGGAGCTGTTTTTT. Its translation is CASSFRDTGELFF.

The chain recombines TRBV18 with TRBJ1-5, with 7 nucleotides matching TRBD1. CDR1 is KGHSH, CDR2 LQKENI, per germline. Trimming cost V 0 bases and J 6 bases; bases outside gene matches: 5. CDR3 length equals 15 residues. For the CDR3, the DNA is TGTGCCAGCTCACCACCGGGACAGCGCAGTCAGCCCCAGCATTTT. This codes for CASSPPGQRSQPQHF.

This sequence joins TRBV7-2 and TRBJ1-2, with D maybe TRBD1 (6 bases). V shed 5 bases and J shed 3 bases, with 13 bases lying between them. Germline CDR1 reads SGHTA; CDR2 reads FQGNSA. The CDR3 contains 14 residues. The CDR3 protein is CASSPRGADYGYTF. CDR3 nucleotide sequence: TGTGCCAGCAGCCCTCGGGGGGCTGACTATGGCTACACCTTC.

The CDR3 sequence: CASSVGTGQHYGYTF. The CDR3, as DNA: TGCGCCAGCAGCGTCGGGACAGGACAACACTATGGCTACACCTTC. V is TRBV5-1 and J is TRBJ1-2, with 8 bases matching TRBD1. This CDR3 is built from 15 residues. V was clipped by 4 bases and J by 3 bases; unmatched bases: 8. CDR1 and CDR2 (germline): SGHRS, YFSETQ.

This chain links TRBV28 with TRBJ2-7; 8 nucleotides agree with TRBD2. Germline-derived CDR1 and CDR2 are MDHEN and SYDVKM. J was trimmed by 3 bases and V by 5 bases; bases with no gene match: 12. The CDR3 covers 16 residues. The CDR3 nucleotides are TGTGCCAGCAGTCAGCATGCGGGGGGCCGTTACTACGAGCAGTACGTC. It encodes CASSQHAGGRYYEQYV.

The CDR3 sequence: CASSLDRGDGGSPLHF. As DNA, the CDR3 is TGCGCCAGCAGCTTGGACAGGGGAGACGGTGGGTCACCCCTCCACTTT. The V call is TRBV5-1, the J call TRBJ1-6; 7 bases agree with TRBD1. Germline trimming cut 0 bases from V and 10 bases from J; bases unmatched to any gene: 10. Germline CDR1 is SGHRS and CDR2 is YFSETQ. This CDR3 has 16 amino acids.

This chain connects TRBV6-5 to TRBJ2-1; D is ambiguous. V lost 7 bases, J lost 4 bases, and 11 bases lay in between. Per germline, CDR1 MNHEY and CDR2 SVGAGI. The CDR3 contains 13 residues. The CDR3 here is CASIFADYNEQFF. For the CDR3, the DNA is TGTGCCAGCATTTTCGCGGATTACAATGAGCAGTTCTTC.

This chain uses TRBV4-1 with TRBJ2-1; TRBD2 aligns across 8 bases. CDR3 length: 13 amino acids. The germline gives CDR1 MGHRA, CDR2 YSYEKL. V dropped 5 bases and J dropped 9; count of bases not matched to a gene: 6. The CDR3: CASSWAGGGEQFF. The DNA for the CDR3 is TGCGCCAGCAGCTGGGCGGGAGGTGGTGAGCAGTTCTTC.

This clone was counted only a few times. The chain has TRBV6-5 and TRBJ2-3; a weak D match, TRBD2 (6 bases). Germline CDR1 MNHEY, CDR2 SVGAGI. The CDR3 loop spans 14 amino acids. V lost 7 bases to trimming and J lost 2 bases, with 13 bases between them. The CDR3 sequence: CASKGGGDTDTQYF. The CDR3 DNA sequence: TGTGCCAGCAAGGGAGGCGGTGACACAGATACGCAGTATTTT.